The 9 T cell receptor beta chains below all came from one sample that was sequenced in a study of shared clonotypes between healthy human individuals. Assay: immunoSEQ multiplex PCR; the TCRdb copy retains only in-frame clones and omits some. The table shows some 480,000 clones, with around 80% occurring only once. Sequencing was performed on PBMCs. The source is a woman aged 40 to 55 in good health. Some clones in this sample may be carry-over from other donors' samples.

This clone was picked up many times. V gene TRBV14 combines with J gene TRBJ2-7; 11 bases are a match to TRBD1. CDR3 length equals 16 residues. Germline CDR1 reads SGHDN; CDR2 reads FVKESK. J lost 2 bases, V lost 5 bases, and 8 bases had no gene match. The CDR3 region has the DNA TGTGCCAGCAGCGAATCCGGGACAGGGGGTGCCTACGAGCAGTACTTC. Translated, it gives CASSESGTGGAYEQYF. The full variable domain, with the rest looked up from reference TRBV14 and TRBJ2-7, is EAGVTQFPSHSVIEKGQTVTLRCDPISGHDNLYWYRRVMGKEIKFLLHFVKESKQDESGMPNNRFLAERTGGTYSTLKVQPAELEDSGVYFCASSESGTGGAYEQYFGPGTRLTVT.

J is TRBJ1-3 and V is TRBV15; unclear D gene. From germline, CDR1 is LNHNV and CDR2 YYDKDF (reference sequence). This CDR3 is 17 amino acids long. The V and J ends lost 0 bases and 0 bases respectively, with 12 bases between them. The CDR3 spells CATSRDRGKFSGNTIYF. The CDR3, as DNA: TGTGCCACCAGCAGAGATCGTGGTAAATTCTCTGGAAACACCATATATTTT.

This clone was seen a few times. This chain uses TRBV30 with TRBJ2-7; TRBD2 matches at 10 bases. The CDR3 has 13 residues. Germline V gives CDR1 GTSNPN, CDR2 SVGIG (reference sequence). With 5 bases clipped from V and 6 bases from J, the junction kept 7 bases outside the gene matches. The CDR3 bases are TGTGCCTGGGCGACTAGCGGGTCTGGCGAGCAGTACTTC. It specifies CAWATSGSGEQYF.

The chain recombines TRBV7-2 with TRBJ1-2; D is possibly TRBD1 (6 bases). Per germline, CDR1 SGHTA and CDR2 FQGNSA. V lost 5 bases, J lost 6 bases, and 16 bases lay in between. CDR3 size: 14 residues. DNA for the CDR3: TGTGCCAGCAGCCCACTTCGGGGGGCTAATGGCTACACCTTC. This codes for CASSPLRGANGYTF.

In its sample, this clone was seen a few times. The rearrangement links TRBV19 to TRBJ2-7; 10 bases align to TRBD1. This CDR3 spans 12 amino acids. The germline gives CDR1 LNHDA, CDR2 SQIVND (reference sequence). CDR3 amino acids: CATGTGVDEQYF. CDR3 nucleotides: TGTGCTACCGGGACAGGGGTCGACGAGCAGTACTTC.

The rearrangement links TRBV11-2 to TRBJ2-7, with 12 bases fitting TRBD2. This CDR3 comprises 19 residues. The J segment lost 3 bases and the V segment lost 4 bases, leaving 16 bases of the junction unmatched. Germline values: CDR1 SGHAT, CDR2 FQNNGV. CDR3 residues: CASSSPIRLAGVHYYEQYF. As DNA, the CDR3 is TGTGCCAGCAGCTCACCCATAAGACTAGCGGGAGTCCACTACTACGAGCAGTACTTC.

This clone was seen a handful of times. V gene TRBV6-5 combines with J gene TRBJ1-5; no clear D. Trimming removed 5 bases from V and 0 bases from J, with 8 bases in between. Germline CDR1 and CDR2: MNHEY and SVGAGI. The length of the CDR3 is 14 residues. CDR3 residues: CASSPGTSNQPQHF. CDR3 DNA sequence: TGTGCCAGCAGTCCGGGAACTAGCAATCAGCCCCAGCATTTT.

The rearrangement links TRBV28 to TRBJ1-3; D may be TRBD1 (5 bases). V lost 8 bases and J lost 0, with 20 bases in between. The CDR3 is made up of 17 amino acids. Per the germline V gene, CDR1 is MDHEN and CDR2 is SYDVKM. CDR3 in DNA: TGTGCCAGCTCAGAAGGGCAGGGCGCGAGCTCTGGAAACACCATATATTTT. It translates to CASSEGQGASSGNTIYF.

This chain links TRBV9 with TRBJ2-3; 11 bases fit TRBD2. The CDR3 has 16 amino acids. The germline gives CDR1 SGDLS, CDR2 YYNGEE. J was trimmed by 4 bases and V by 0 bases; bases with no gene match: 4. The CDR3 sequence is CASSVDASGRSDTQYF. The DNA of the CDR3 is TGTGCCAGCAGCGTAGACGCTAGCGGGAGGTCAGATACGCAGTATTTT.